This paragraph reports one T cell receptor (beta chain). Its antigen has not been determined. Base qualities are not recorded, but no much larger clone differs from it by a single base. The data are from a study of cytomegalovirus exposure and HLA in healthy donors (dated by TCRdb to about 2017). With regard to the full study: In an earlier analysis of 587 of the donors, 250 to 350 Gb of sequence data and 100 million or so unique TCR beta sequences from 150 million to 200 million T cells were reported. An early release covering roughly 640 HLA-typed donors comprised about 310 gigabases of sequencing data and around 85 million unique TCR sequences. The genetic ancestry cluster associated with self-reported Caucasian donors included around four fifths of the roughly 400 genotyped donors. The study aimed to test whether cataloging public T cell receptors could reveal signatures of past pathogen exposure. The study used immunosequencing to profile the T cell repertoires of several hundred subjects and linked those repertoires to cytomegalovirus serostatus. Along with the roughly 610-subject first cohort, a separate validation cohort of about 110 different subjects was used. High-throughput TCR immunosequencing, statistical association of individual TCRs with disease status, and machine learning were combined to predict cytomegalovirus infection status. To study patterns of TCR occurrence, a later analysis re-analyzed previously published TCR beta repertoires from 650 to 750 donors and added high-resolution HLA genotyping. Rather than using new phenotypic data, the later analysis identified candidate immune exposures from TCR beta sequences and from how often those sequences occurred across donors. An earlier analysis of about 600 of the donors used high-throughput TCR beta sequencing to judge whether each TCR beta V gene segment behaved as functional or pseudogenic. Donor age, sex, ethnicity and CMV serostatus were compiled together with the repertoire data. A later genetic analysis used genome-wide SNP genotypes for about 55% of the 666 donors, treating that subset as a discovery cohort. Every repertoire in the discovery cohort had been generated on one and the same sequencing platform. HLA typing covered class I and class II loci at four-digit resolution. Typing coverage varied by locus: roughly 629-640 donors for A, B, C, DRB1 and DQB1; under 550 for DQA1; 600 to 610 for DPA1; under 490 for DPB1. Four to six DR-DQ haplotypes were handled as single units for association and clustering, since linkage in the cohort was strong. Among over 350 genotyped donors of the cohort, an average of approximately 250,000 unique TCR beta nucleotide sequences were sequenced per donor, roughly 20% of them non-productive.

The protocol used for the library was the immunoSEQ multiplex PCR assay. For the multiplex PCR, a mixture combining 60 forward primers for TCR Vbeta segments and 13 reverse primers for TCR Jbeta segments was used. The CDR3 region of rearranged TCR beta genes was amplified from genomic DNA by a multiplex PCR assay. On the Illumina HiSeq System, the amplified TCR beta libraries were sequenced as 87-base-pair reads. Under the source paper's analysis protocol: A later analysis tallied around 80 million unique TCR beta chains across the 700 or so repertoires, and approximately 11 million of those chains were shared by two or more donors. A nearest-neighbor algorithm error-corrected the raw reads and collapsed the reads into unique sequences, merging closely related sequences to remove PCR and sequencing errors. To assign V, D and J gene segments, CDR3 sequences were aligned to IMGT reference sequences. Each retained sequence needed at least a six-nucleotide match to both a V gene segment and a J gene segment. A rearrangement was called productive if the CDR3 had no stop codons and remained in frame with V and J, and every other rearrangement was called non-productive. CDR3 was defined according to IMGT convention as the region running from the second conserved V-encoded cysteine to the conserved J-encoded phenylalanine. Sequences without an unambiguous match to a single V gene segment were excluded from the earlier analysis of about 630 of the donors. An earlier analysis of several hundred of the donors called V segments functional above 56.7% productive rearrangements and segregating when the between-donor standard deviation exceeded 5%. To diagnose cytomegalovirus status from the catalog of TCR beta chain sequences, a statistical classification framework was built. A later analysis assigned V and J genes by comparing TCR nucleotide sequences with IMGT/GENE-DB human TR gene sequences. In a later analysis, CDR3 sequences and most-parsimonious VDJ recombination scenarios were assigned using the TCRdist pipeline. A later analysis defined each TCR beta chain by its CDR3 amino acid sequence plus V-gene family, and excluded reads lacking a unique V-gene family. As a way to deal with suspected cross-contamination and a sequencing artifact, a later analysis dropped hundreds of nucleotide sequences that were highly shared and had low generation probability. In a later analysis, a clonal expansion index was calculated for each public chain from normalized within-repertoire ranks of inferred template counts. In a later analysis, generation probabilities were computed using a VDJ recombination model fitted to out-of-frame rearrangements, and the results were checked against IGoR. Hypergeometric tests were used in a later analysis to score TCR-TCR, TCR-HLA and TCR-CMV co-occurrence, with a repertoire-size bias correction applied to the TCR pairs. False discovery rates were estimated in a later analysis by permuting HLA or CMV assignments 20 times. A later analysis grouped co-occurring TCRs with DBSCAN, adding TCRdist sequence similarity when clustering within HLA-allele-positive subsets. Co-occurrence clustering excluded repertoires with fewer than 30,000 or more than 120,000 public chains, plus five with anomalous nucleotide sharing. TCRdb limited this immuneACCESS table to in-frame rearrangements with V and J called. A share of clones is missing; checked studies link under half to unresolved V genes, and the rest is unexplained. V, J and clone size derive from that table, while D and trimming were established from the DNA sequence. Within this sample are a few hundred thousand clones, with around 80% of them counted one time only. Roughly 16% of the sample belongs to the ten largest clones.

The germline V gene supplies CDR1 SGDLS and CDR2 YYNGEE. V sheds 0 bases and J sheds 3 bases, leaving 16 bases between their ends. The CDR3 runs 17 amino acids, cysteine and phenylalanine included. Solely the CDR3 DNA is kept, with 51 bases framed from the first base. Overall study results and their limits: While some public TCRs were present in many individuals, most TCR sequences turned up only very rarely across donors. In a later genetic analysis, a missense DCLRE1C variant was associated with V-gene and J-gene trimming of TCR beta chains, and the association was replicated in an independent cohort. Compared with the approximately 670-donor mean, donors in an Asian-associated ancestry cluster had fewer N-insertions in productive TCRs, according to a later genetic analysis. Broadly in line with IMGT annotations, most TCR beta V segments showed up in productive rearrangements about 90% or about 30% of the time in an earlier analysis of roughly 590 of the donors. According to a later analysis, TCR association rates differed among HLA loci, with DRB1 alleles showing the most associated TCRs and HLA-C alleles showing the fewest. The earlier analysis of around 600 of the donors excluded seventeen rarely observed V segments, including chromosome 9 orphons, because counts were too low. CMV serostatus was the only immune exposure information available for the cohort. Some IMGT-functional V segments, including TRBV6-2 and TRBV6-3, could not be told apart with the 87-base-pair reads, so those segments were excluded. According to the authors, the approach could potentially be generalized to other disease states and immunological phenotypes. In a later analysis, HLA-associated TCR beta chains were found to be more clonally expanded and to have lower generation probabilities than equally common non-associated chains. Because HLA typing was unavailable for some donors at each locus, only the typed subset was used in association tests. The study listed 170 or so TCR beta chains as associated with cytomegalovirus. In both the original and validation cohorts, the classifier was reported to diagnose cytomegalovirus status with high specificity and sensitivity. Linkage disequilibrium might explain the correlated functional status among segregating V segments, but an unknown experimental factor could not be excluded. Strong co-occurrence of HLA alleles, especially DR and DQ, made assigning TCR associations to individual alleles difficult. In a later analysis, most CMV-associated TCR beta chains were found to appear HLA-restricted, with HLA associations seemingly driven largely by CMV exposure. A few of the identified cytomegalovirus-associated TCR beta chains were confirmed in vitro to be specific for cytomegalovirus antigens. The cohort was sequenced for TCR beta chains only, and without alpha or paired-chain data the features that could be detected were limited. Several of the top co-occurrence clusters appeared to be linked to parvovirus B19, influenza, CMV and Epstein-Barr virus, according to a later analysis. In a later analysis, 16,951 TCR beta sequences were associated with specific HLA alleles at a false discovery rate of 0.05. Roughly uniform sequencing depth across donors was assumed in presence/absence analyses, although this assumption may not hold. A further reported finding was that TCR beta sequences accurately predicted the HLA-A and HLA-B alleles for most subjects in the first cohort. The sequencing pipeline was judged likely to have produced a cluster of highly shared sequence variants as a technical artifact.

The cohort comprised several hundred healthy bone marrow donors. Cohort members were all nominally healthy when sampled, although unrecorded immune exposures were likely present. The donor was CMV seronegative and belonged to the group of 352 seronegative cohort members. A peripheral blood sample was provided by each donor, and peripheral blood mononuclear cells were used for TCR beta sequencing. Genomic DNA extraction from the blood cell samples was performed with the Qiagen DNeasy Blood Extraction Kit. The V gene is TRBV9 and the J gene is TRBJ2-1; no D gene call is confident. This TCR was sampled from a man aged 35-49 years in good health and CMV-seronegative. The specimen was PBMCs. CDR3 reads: CASSVAGYPFNYNEQFF. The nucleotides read TGTGCCAGCAGCGTAGCCGGGTATCCTTTTAACTACAATGAGCAGTTCTTC. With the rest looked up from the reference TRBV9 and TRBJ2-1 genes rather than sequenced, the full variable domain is DSGVTQTPKHLITATGQRVTLRCSPRSGDLSVYWYQQSLDQGLQFLIQYYNGEERAKGNILERFSAQQFPDLHSELNLSSLELGDSALYFCASSVAGYPFNYNEQFFGPGTRLTVL.